This TCR beta chain was captured by sequencing in a study of high-grade serous ovarian cancer treatment subgroups. Libraries were prepared by immunoSEQ multiplex PCR; TCRdb keeps only in-frame clonotypes and omits some of them. Of about 40,000 clones in the sample, over 60% were seen once. Tumor samples were taken before definitive surgery or chemotherapy. Germline trimming cut 1 base from V and 7 bases from J; bases unmatched to any gene: 14. This CDR3 is built from 17 residues. Germline V CDR1 and CDR2: MNHEY, SMNVEV (reference sequence). The chain uses TRBV27 and TRBJ2-7, with 9 bases identical to TRBD2. The receptor comes from a human donor with high-grade serous ovarian cancer. The sequencing sample was made of tumor tissue. DNA for the CDR3: TGTGCCAGCAGTTTATGGGCCGGCGGGAGGGCCGGTTTAGAGCAGTACTTC. Translated: CASSLWAGGRAGLEQYF.